This T cell receptor beta chain was sequenced in a study of molecular identifiers for immune sequencing clone quantification. The overall study: With replicates, the RNA of about 20,000 or 100,000 naive CD8 cells was split five ways and four were sequenced.

Each CDR3 protein is one row after TCRdb ran MiXCR on the PCR reads. Here the sample spans about 65,000 distinct CDR3 sequences, under 20% being singletons. The CDR3 has 13 amino acids. Trimming pared 0 bases from V and 7 bases from J, leaving 8 bases between. CDR1 SGDLS and CDR2 YYNGEE come from the germline V gene. This clonotype was counted between two and nine times. Sorting isolated naive CD8 T cells as CD8+CD4-CCR7+CD45RA+ events. The receptor was derived from a human donor in good health. Some libraries in this study had Jurkat cell RNA spiked in. The chain uses TRBV9 and TRBJ2-1, with D uncertain. Sequencing used naive CD8+ T cells from blood, with Jurkat cell RNA spiked in. The subset was: FACS-sorted CD8+CD4-CCR7+CD45RA+ naive T cells. The CDR3 reads CASSVGSENEQFF. The CDR3 coding sequence is TGTGCCAGCAGCGTAGGGTCGGAGAATGAGCAGTTCTTC. Drawing the rest from reference TRBV9 and TRBJ2-1, the complete variable domain is DSGVTQTPKHLITATGQRVTLRCSPRSGDLSVYWYQQSLDQGLQFLIQYYNGEERAKGNILERFSAQQFPDLHSELNLSSLELGDSALYFCASSVGSENEQFFGPGTRLTVL.